This TCR beta chain emerged from a study of shared clonotypes between healthy human individuals (dated by TCRdb to 2018 to 2020). In the study overall: A few men and two women, aged 18 to 49 years, made up the cohort. For each donor, three plates each were used for CD4 naive and CD4 memory, two plates were used for CD8 naive, and one plate was used for CD8 memory. To increase sequencing depth and limit assay-specific biases, TCR repertoire library preparation and sequencing were carried out by different laboratories using diverse techniques. Between about 0.94 and 8.9 billion PBMCs per donor were obtained by leukapheresis. To estimate repertoire size and how much clonotypes are shared between individuals, the study performed deep sequencing of blood TCR repertoires from a few healthy adults. The paper as a whole reports these results and caveats: Sampling was limited to blood, and TCR repertoires in tissue likely differ from TCR repertoires in blood. Compared with non-shared clonotypes, clonotypes shared by all four sorted-subset donors had higher generation probabilities. Larger estimated clonotype richness was generally found for naive subsets than for memory subsets. Based on pairwise subsampling, the degree of clonotype sharing among donors was expected to be affected by sequencing depth. Because the study included only a small number of donors, the genetic and exposure-history diversity represented was limited. Incomplete sequencing was indicated by rarefaction of sorted-subset datasets, despite the large sequencing depth. Sharing across several donors was observed for approximately 4.6% of naive CD4, less than 4% of naive CD8, 2% to 2.5% of memory CD4, and roughly 0.4% of memory CD8 clonotypes.

V is shortened by 4 bases, J by 2 bases, and the region joining them spans 16 bases. From the cysteine through the phenylalanine, the CDR3 covers 15 amino acids. Only the CDR3 part of the read is kept: 45 bases, read in frame from the first base. From a lookup of the germline V gene, CDR1 and CDR2 are SGHRS and YFSETQ. With respect to this clone: This receptor's antigen is unknown. One base away there is no much larger clone; base qualities are not given.

Using the deep immunoSEQ assay, multiplex PCR amplified TCR CDR3 regions from genomic DNA. For each cell subset, the extracted genomic DNA was distributed evenly across all wells of several immunoSEQ 96-well plates, and each plate served as one replicate. For sorted subsets, approximately 210 ng of genomic DNA, equivalent to tens of thousands of T cell genomes, went into each replicate PCR. Purified libraries were measured with a Qubit 3.0 fluorometer, size-checked on a Bioanalyzer 2100, and measured again with the KAPA Library Quantification kit. A separate single-read 150-cycle Illumina NextSeq 550 flow cell was used to sequence each immunoSEQ 96-well plate. Under the source paper's analysis protocol: Because only junctional sequences without quality scores were contained in the immunoSEQ output, filtering matching that applied to full-length reads could not be performed. Sequences were annotated with PyIR, a Python wrapper for IgBLAST v1.9, and V/J genes and CDR3 were assigned using IMGT germline references. Reads with weak V/J assignments (E-value above 1e-6), missing CDR3, stop codons, out-of-frame junctions, or ambiguous translated residues were removed. V3J clonotypes were defined by identical inferred V gene, J gene, and CDR3 amino acid sequence. Percentage overlap between repertoires was computed as shared unique clonotypes divided by the size of the smaller repertoire. RTK rarefaction, the Chao1 estimator, and Recon v2.1 estimates of unobserved clonotypes were used to assess repertoire richness. OLGA was used to compute generation probabilities for all TCRbeta clonotypes that the gDNA method yielded from four donors. TCRdb retrieved this table from immuneACCESS and kept in-frame rearrangements only. Not all clones are present; in checked studies, unresolved V genes account for under half, and no reason is known for the remainder. The DNA gave D and trimming, while V, J and clone size come from that table. Counted in this sample were about 1.5 million clones; roughly 96% of them appeared once. 1% to 1.5% of the sample lies in the top ten.

Healthy HIV-negative adults with no recently reported acute infections or vaccinations were included as donors. Every donor was a Caucasian adult living in Nashville, Tennessee, USA. CD4+ T cells were enriched by magnetic negative selection, after which naive cells were positively selected on CD45RA and the negative fraction was taken as the memory subset. After blood collection by leukapheresis, PBMCs were isolated using Ficoll-Histopaque density gradient centrifugation and then cryopreserved in the vapor phase of liquid nitrogen. Analytical flow cytometry was used to check the purity and quantity of every magnetically sorted T cell population. Genomic DNA was isolated from every sorted fraction and measured by UV absorbance on a Nanodrop 2000c.

The receptor comes from a man aged 30 to 39 in good health. The sequenced sample was naive CD4+ T cells sorted from blood. Reading the label with the study, this specimen's cell subset or site is: CD45RA+ positively selected. This chain joins TRBV5-1 to TRBJ2-7; TRBD2 could be the D gene, as 6 bases match. The nucleotides read TGCGCCAGCAGCATGGAACCGGGGAGGACCTACGAGCAGTACTTC. It translates to CASSMEPGRTYEQYF.